This T cell receptor beta chain was documented in a study of blood T cells in healthy people across ages. Study-level information: About one barcoded beta molecule per two T cells came from capture by template switching.

Study findings and constraints: The study found TCR beta diversity correlated strongly with naive T cell percentage.

Trimming left V 4 bases short and J 3 bases short, with 7 bases between. CDR1 and CDR2 (germline): ENHRY, SYGVKD. The CDR3 is 12 amino acids. Primers used in a second PCR of about 7 to 12 cycles were a sample-barcoded 5' primer and a J-beta primer mix. Via MiXCR, TCRdb re-called the 5' RACE reads, giving one row per CDR3 protein. The table has 850,000 to 1,300,000 distinct CDR3 sequences, 40% to 55% seen once; the top ten hold over 15%. Remarks on this clonotype: Its target is unknown.

The origin of this receptor is a woman in her fifties or sixties in good health. The sample comprised blood. This chain joins TRBV10-3 and TRBJ2-7; D gene uncertain. The CDR3 loop reads CAISADLYEQYF. The CDR3 DNA reads as TGTGCCATCAGTGCCGACCTCTACGAGCAGTACTTC.